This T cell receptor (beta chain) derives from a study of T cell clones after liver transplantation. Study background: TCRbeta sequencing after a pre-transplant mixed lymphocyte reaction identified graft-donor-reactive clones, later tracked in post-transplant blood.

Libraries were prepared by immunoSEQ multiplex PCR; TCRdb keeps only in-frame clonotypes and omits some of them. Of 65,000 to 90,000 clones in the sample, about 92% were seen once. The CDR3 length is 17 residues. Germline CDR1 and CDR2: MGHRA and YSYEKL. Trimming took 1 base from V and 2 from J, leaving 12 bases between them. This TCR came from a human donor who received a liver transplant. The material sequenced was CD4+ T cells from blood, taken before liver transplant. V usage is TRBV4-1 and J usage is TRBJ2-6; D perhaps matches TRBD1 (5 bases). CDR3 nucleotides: TGCGCCAGCAGCCAAGTTGGGCGCAGGGCTGGGGCCAACGTCCTGACTTTC. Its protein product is CASSQVGRRAGANVLTF.